Presented here are 10 T cell receptor beta chains from one specimen sequenced in a study of shared clonotypes between healthy human individuals. The repertoire was sequenced with immunoSEQ multiplex PCR; TCRdb's copy has only in-frame clones and lacks some. The data contain roughly 2.4 million clones, roughly 95% of them singletons. The sample taken for sequencing was naive CD4+ T cells sorted from blood. Subset: CD45RA+ positively selected. Source of these receptors: a man aged 18 to 29 in good health.

The chain is built from TRBV7-2 and TRBJ2-5; D ambiguous. With 4 bases removed from V and 1 base from J, the gap between germline ends came to 7 bases. CDR1 and CDR2 from the germline V gene are SGHTA and FQGNSA. The CDR3 covers 13 residues. Here the CDR3 DNA reads TGTGCCAGCAGCTACTTGGGCCAAGAGACCCAGTACTTC. Translation: CASSYLGQETQYF.

This clone was seen only once. This same CDR3 is encoded by further DNA sequences in the sample. This chain connects TRBV14 to TRBJ1-2; no firm D call. Germline-derived CDR1 and CDR2 are SGHDN and FVKESK. This CDR3 is built from 12 residues. V lost 3 bases, J lost 2 bases, and 4 bases lay in between. Written as DNA, the CDR3 is TGTGCCAGCAGCCAGGCAAACTATGGCTACACCTTC. Translation: CASSQANYGYTF.

The rearrangement joins TRBV5-5 to TRBJ1-2; no definite D call. The length of the CDR3 is 15 residues. V lost 7 bases, J lost 1 base, and 17 bases lay in between. Germline V gene sequence: CDR1 SGHKS, CDR2 YYEKEE (reference sequence). CDR3 residues: CASGVVGVGNYGYTF. The CDR3 nucleotides are TGTGCCAGCGGGGTGGTAGGTGTGGGTAACTATGGCTACACCTTC. Full variable domain (outside the CDR3, taken from reference TRBV5-5 and TRBJ1-2): DAGVTQSPTHLIKTRGQQVTLRCSPISGHKSVSWYQQVLGQGPQFIFQYYEKEERGRGNFPDRFSARQFPNYSSELNVNALLLGDSALYLCASGVVGVGNYGYTFGSGTRLTVV.

The chain joins TRBV27 to TRBJ1-4; no reliable D call. The CDR3 totals 14 residues. Germline V gene sequence: CDR1 MNHEY, CDR2 SMNVEV (reference sequence). With 3 bases removed from V and 4 bases from J, the gap between germline ends came to 9 bases. The CDR3 region has the DNA TGTGCCAGCAGTTTCTTTGTTGGTAATGAAAAACTGTTTTTT. This translates into CASSFFVGNEKLFF.

This sequence joins TRBV5-4 and TRBJ1-1, with D perhaps matching TRBD1 (5 bases). Trimming shortened V by 4 bases and J by 7 bases, and 11 bases separated the two germline ends. CDR3 length: 12 residues. Looked up from germline, CDR1 is SGHNT and CDR2 is YYREEE (reference sequence). The CDR3, as DNA: TGTGCCAGCAGCCTAGGGGAGTTTGAAGCTTTCTTT. This translates into CASSLGEFEAFF.

This chain links TRBV28 with TRBJ2-5, with a possible D match to TRBD2 (6 bases). The CDR3 spans 17 residues. The V end lost 5 bases, the J end lost 2 bases, and 21 bases lay between the germline ends. CDR1 is MDHEN, CDR2 SYDVKM, per germline. CDR3 bases: TGTGCCAGCAGTCTCAGGGTCGGGCTAGCGTATCAAGAGACCCAGTACTTC. It yields the protein CASSLRVGLAYQETQYF.

The V gene is TRBV28, the J gene TRBJ2-5; 10 positions match TRBD1. Germline lookup yields CDR1 MDHEN and CDR2 SYDVKM. The CDR3 length is 15 residues. Losses at the gene ends were 6 bases for V and 7 bases for J; bases not matched to a gene: 11. The CDR3 spells CASSLGGTGERTQYF. CDR3 sequence (DNA): TGTGCCAGCAGCCTAGGGGGGACAGGGGAACGGACCCAGTACTTC.

J is TRBJ1-1 and V is TRBV6-1; the match to TRBD1 covers 12 bases. This CDR3 comprises 17 residues. The germline CDR1 and CDR2 sequences are MNHNS and SASEGT. Losses at the gene ends were 2 bases for V and 4 bases for J; bases not matched to a gene: 8. Here the CDR3 reads CASSEYGTGGFATEAFF. CDR3 DNA sequence: TGTGCCAGCAGTGAATATGGGACAGGGGGCTTTGCCACTGAAGCTTTCTTT.

Notes on this clone: At one boundary the junction diverges from the germline segment, which might be a read error. The CDR3 sequence: CASSEGTGTQYF. CDR3 bases: TGTGCCAGCAGCGAGGGAACAGGTACGCAGTATTTT. V is TRBV9 and J is TRBJ2-3, with D possibly being TRBD1 (5 bases). Germline assignment: CDR1 SGDLS and CDR2 YYNGEE. The CDR3 is 12 residues long.

V and J are TRBV4-1 and TRBJ2-6; D perhaps matches TRBD2 (7 bases). The germline V and J ends were trimmed by 4 bases and 2 bases, with 18 bases remaining between them. The CDR3 sequence is 18 residues long. Germline assignment: CDR1 MGHRA and CDR2 YSYEKL. In DNA, the CDR3 is TGCGCCAGCAGCCCTATCTGGGGGGGGGCGGCTGGGGCCAACGTCCTGACTTTC. This sequence encodes CASSPIWGGAAGANVLTF.